This is a list of T cell receptor beta chains from one sample in a study of blood T cell repertoires in COVID-19. Clones were sequenced by immunoSEQ multiplex PCR, and TCRdb holds only the in-frame ones, with some missing. The sample holds a few hundred thousand clones, 70% to 85% seen once. The source material was peripheral blood. Receptors were obtained from a human donor with COVID-19, enrolled during active disease. The donor label of this sample is uncertain. The CDR3 runs from the conserved cysteine through the conserved F or W. A D gene is named only where the DNA matches it firmly. Only some rows state a clone size, as once, few, many or a class for expanded clones.

v_gene	j_gene	abundance	d_gene	CDR3aa	CDR3nt
TRBV6-2/TRBV6-3	TRBJ2-7	.	TRBD2	CASSYLASGLYF	TGTGCCAGCAGTTACTTGGCTAGCGGATTATACTTC
TRBV7-2	TRBJ1-1	.	TRBD1	CASSLEGQGAHFGTEAFF	TGTGCCAGCAGCCTCGAAGGACAGGGGGCGCATTTTGGCACTGAAGCTTTCTTT
TRBV6-1	TRBJ1-1	.	.	CASSESGEARVHPEAFF	TGTGCCAGCAGTGAATCAGGGGAAGCCCGTGTGCATCCTGAAGCTTTCTTT
TRBV30	TRBJ1-2	.	TRBD1	CAGSLAGGSYGYTF	TGTGCCGGGAGCCTTGCAGGGGGGAGCTATGGCTACACCTTC
TRBV1	TRBJ2-7	.	.	CTSSHRVAYEQYF	TGCACCAGCAGCCACAGGGTTGCCTACGAGCAGTACTTC
TRBV5-6	TRBJ2-7	.	.	CASSFPLATHEQYF	TGTGCCAGCAGCTTCCCGCTAGCGACCCACGAGCAGTACTTC
TRBV14	TRBJ1-1	.	.	CASSRDMNTEAFF	TGTGCCAGCAGCCGGGACATGAACACTGAAGCTTTCTTT
TRBV28	TRBJ2-7	.	.	CASSPGVGWQYF	TGTGCCAGCAGTCCCGGGGTAGGGTGGCAGTACTTC
TRBV30	TRBJ1-2	.	.	CAWEQGPGYTF	TGTGCCTGGGAACAGGGACCTGGCTACACCTTC
TRBV19	TRBJ2-5	.	.	CASSIGNRETQYF	TGTGCCAGTAGTATAGGAAACCGGGAGACCCAGTACTTC
TRBV30	TRBJ2-7	.	.	CAWSRARASEQYF	TGTGCCTGGAGTCGCGCCAGGGCCTCCGAGCAGTACTTC
TRBV9	TRBJ2-1	.	.	CASTSGPSPDNEQFF	TGTGCCAGCACGTCAGGGCCCTCGCCCGACAATGAGCAGTTCTTC
TRBV5-1	TRBJ2-3	.	TRBD2	CASSLEGRGTDTQYF	TGCGCCAGCAGCTTGGAAGGGAGGGGCACAGATACGCAGTATTTT
TRBV9	TRBJ1-2	.	TRBD1	CASSAGQGNYGYTF	TGTGCCAGCAGCGCCGGACAGGGAAACTATGGCTACACCTTC
TRBV11-2	TRBJ2-5	.	.	CASSPRETQYF	TGTGCCAGCAGCCCGAGGGAGACCCAGTACTTC
TRBV5-1	TRBJ2-7	.	.	CASSLTGTIPYEQYF	TGCGCCAGCAGCTTGACCGGGACAATTCCCTACGAGCAGTACTTC
TRBV11-1	TRBJ1-1	.	.	CASSLGGEAFF	TGTGCCAGCAGCTTAGGCGGGGAAGCTTTCTTT
TRBV19	TRBJ1-4	.	TRBD1	CASSPSATGRNEKLFF	TGTGCCAGTAGTCCGTCTGCGACAGGGCGAAATGAAAAACTGTTTTTT
TRBV6-1	TRBJ2-2	once	TRBD1	CASSEAGTVVSGELFF	TGTGCCAGCAGTGAAGCCGGGACAGTTGTATCCGGGGAGCTGTTTTTT
TRBV30	TRBJ2-2	.	TRBD2	CAWSGGLAGTGELFF	TGTGCCTGGAGTGGCGGACTAGCAGGCACCGGGGAGCTGTTTTTT
TRBV3-1/TRBV3-2	TRBJ1-6	.	.	CASSQDVPSATYNSPLHF	TGTGCCAGCAGCCAAGATGTGCCATCCGCGACTTATAATTCACCCCTCCACTTT
TRBV2	TRBJ1-1	.	.	CASSEGPYTEAFF	TGTGCCAGCAGCGAGGGTCCCTACACTGAAGCTTTCTTT